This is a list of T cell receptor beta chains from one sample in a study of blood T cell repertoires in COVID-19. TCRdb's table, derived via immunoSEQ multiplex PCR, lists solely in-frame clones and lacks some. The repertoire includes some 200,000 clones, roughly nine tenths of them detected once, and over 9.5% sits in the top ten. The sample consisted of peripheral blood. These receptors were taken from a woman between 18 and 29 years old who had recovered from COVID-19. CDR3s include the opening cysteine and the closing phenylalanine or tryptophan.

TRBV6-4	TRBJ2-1	CASSDGQYNEQFF
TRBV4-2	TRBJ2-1	CASSPNLLAEAYNEQFF
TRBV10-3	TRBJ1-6	CATTAGGNSPLHF
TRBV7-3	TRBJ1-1	CASSPRSRGTEAFF
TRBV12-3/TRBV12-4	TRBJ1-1	CASSLVLITEAFF
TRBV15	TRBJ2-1	CATSSPPLLLSATIYNEQFF
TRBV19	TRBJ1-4	CASSTPGQGVRKLFF
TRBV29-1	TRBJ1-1	CSVRGQGAPAEAFF
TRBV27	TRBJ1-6	CASSSRGTGPSAPLHF
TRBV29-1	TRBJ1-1	CSVEVDFPVAFF
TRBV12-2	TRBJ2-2	CASRLPGVKSGELFF
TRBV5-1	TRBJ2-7	CASSLVYRGLTSSPYEQYF
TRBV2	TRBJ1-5	CASSPEPGTVDQPQHF
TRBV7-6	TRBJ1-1	CASSLQGWGTEAFF
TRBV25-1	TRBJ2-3	CASSEFSSTDFTDTQYF
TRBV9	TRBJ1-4	CASSVRQTANEKLFF
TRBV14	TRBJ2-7	CASSPGQREQYF